Following are 27 T cell receptor beta chains from one sample sequenced in a study of identical twins. Each CDR3 protein gets one entry after TCRdb re-called the 5' RACE reads with MiXCR. The sample lists about 700,000 distinct CDR3 sequences; more than 6.5% were seen once. Separately, the same data were catalogued under a study of yellow fever vaccine responses in identical twins.

Material for sequencing was PBMCs. Every receptor here comes from a woman younger than 35 in good health.

This chain uses TRBV6-2 or TRBV6-3 with TRBJ1-5; TRBD1 matches 8 bases. J was trimmed by 2 bases and V by 7 bases; bases with no gene match: 10. CDR1 is MNHEY and CDR2 is SVGEGT in the germline V gene. CDR3 size: 16 residues. This CDR3 is CASTYRGNAGNQPQHF. In DNA, the CDR3 is TGTGCCAGCACCTACAGGGGGAACGCCGGCAATCAGCCCCAGCATTTT.

This chain joins TRBV5-1 and TRBJ2-7; D is possibly TRBD1 (5 bases). The CDR3 has 12 amino acids. V dropped 1 base and J dropped 6 bases, with 8 bases sitting between them. CDR1 and CDR2 (germline): SGHRS, YFSETQ. CDR3 DNA sequence: TGCGCCAGCAGCTTGAGTACAGGCGAGCAGTACTTC. It specifies CASSLSTGEQYF.

This clonotype was recorded a few times. The chain recombines TRBV4-2 with TRBJ2-5; possible D gene TRBD2, 6 bases. Germline CDR1 reads LGHNA; CDR2 reads YNFKEQ. V was pared by 1 base and J by 1 base, with 10 bases between. This CDR3 is 15 amino acids long. Here the CDR3 DNA reads TGTGCCAGCAGCCAAGCTCCGGGACTCCAAGAGACCCAGTACTTC. This gives the protein CASSQAPGLQETQYF.

Many counts were recorded for this clonotype. This rearrangement joins TRBV5-1 to TRBJ2-1; 14 nucleotides align to TRBD2. V gave up 3 bases and J gave up 6 bases; unmatched junction bases: 5. The V gene's germline CDR1 is SGHRS and CDR2 YFSETQ. The CDR3 spans 16 residues. CDR3 sequence (DNA): TGCGCCAGCAGCTGGACTGGGACTAGCGGGGGCAATGAGCAGTTCTTC. As protein: CASSWTGTSGGNEQFF.

The chain is built from TRBV15 and TRBJ2-3; D may be TRBD2 (5 bases). Trimming cost V 0 bases and J 0 bases, with 10 bases left between them. Looked up from germline, CDR1 is LNHNV and CDR2 is YYDKDF (reference sequence). The CDR3 sequence is 16 residues long. CDR3 protein: CATSREGRASTDTQYF. CDR3 DNA sequence: TGTGCCACCAGCAGAGAGGGGAGAGCTAGCACAGATACGCAGTATTTT.

The chain joins TRBV29-1 to TRBJ2-7, with unresolved D. The ends were cut back, 3 bases at V and 6 bases at J, with 6 bases in the middle. Germline V CDR1 and CDR2: SQVTM, ANQGSEA. The CDR3 extends over 10 amino acids. CDR3 region: CSVEVSEQYF. The CDR3, as DNA: TGCAGCGTTGAGGTATCCGAGCAGTACTTC.

This clonotype was seen a handful of times. The V call is TRBV24-1, the J call TRBJ2-5; TRBD2 is a possible D gene (5 bases). Germline loops: CDR1 KGHDR, CDR2 SFDVKD. The CDR3 runs 14 residues. V was cut by 3 bases and J by 0 bases, with 7 bases left in between. CDR3 DNA: TGTGCCACCAGTGATCCCGGGAACCAAGAGACCCAGTACTTC. Protein product: CATSDPGNQETQYF.

The J gene is TRBJ2-7, the V gene TRBV20-1; 7 nucleotides line up with TRBD2. Germline V gene lookup returns CDR1 DFQATT and CDR2 SNEGSKA (reference sequence). The J segment lost 2 bases and the V segment lost 1 base, leaving 8 bases of the junction unmatched. The CDR3 consists of 15 residues. The CDR3 reads CSARGEGGTTYEQYF. The CDR3 coding sequence is TGCAGTGCTAGAGGGGAGGGCGGGACCACCTACGAGCAGTACTTC.

Ten or more counts support this clonotype. The gene calls are TRBV20-1 and TRBJ1-5; D ambiguous. Trimming cost V 3 bases and J 0 bases, with 15 bases left between them. The CDR3 is 16 amino acids. Germline CDR1 DFQATT, CDR2 SNEGSKA (reference sequence). CDR3 DNA: TGCAGTGCTAGTCAAACCGGCAGTTTTAGCAATCAGCCCCAGCATTTT. This gives the protein CSASQTGSFSNQPQHF.

This rearrangement joins TRBV5-6 to TRBJ2-3, with 9 bases identical to TRBD1. CDR1 is SGHDT and CDR2 is YYEEEE in the germline V gene. V lost 5 bases and J lost 1; bases outside the gene matches: 8. The CDR3 is made up of 16 amino acids. CDR3: CASSVPRDRGTDTQYF. Written as DNA, the CDR3 is TGTGCCAGCAGTGTACCCCGGGACAGGGGCACAGATACGCAGTATTTT.

This clonotype came up many times. The chain joins TRBV5-1 to TRBJ2-1, with unresolved D. The CDR3 length is 15 residues. V lost 2 bases and J lost 1, with 10 bases in between. Germline assignment: CDR1 SGHRS and CDR2 YFSETQ. Written as DNA, the CDR3 is TGCGCCAGCAGCTTAGAACTACAATCCTACAATGAGCAGTTCTTC. It yields the protein CASSLELQSYNEQFF.

This clonotype occurred a few times. The chain is built from TRBV7-6 and TRBJ1-1; D is possibly TRBD1 (5 bases). The V gene's germline CDR1 is SGHVS and CDR2 FNYEAQ. The CDR3 is 14 amino acids. The V end lost 5 bases, the J end lost 1 base, and 11 bases lay between the germline ends. The CDR3, as DNA: TGTGCCAGCAGCCCGTGGGGGAGGAACACTGAAGCTTTCTTT. This gives the protein CASSPWGRNTEAFF.

Only a few counts were recorded for this clonotype. This chain uses TRBV12-3 or TRBV12-4 with TRBJ2-1; 9 nucleotides align to TRBD1. The junction had 4 bases not matched to a gene; V was cut back by 3 bases and J by 7 bases. This CDR3 contains 14 residues. The CDR3 nucleotides read TGTGCCAGCAGTTTTTTACAGGGGGCGAATGAGCAGTTCTTC. Its protein is CASSFLQGANEQFF.

This clonotype was picked up a small number of times. This rearrangement joins TRBV14 to TRBJ1-4; a possible D gene is TRBD1 (5 bases). Deletions cut 5 bases from V and 8 bases from J, with 15 bases between. CDR1 and CDR2 from the germline V gene are SGHDN and FVKESK. This CDR3 has 14 amino acids. This chain's CDR3 is CASSSGSNREKLFF. The CDR3 nucleotides are TGTGCCAGCAGCTCAGGGAGCAATCGGGAAAAACTGTTTTTT.

This clonotype was seen only a few times. The chain joins TRBV5-1 to TRBJ2-7; 7 bases are shared with TRBD1. The CDR3 runs 15 residues. V dropped 0 bases and J dropped 0; count of bases not matched to a gene: 3. CDR1 SGHRS and CDR2 YFSETQ come from the germline V gene. The CDR3 is CASSLEPGGSYEQYF. The CDR3 region has the DNA TGCGCCAGCAGCTTGGAGCCAGGGGGCTCCTACGAGCAGTACTTC.

The chain is built from TRBV11-2 and TRBJ2-7, with TRBD2 matching over 12 bases. CDR1 and CDR2 (germline): SGHAT, FQNNGV. There are 17 residues in the CDR3. The junction had 4 bases not matched to a gene; V was cut back by 1 base and J by 0 bases. The CDR3 reads CASSLAPLAGGSYEQYF. For the CDR3, the DNA is TGTGCCAGCAGCTTAGCACCACTAGCGGGGGGCTCCTACGAGCAGTACTTC.

This clonotype was found a few times. DNA of the CDR3: TGTGCCAGCAGCGAACAAGCGGGAGCTAAAGATACGCAGTATTTT. Translation gives CASSEQAGAKDTQYF. The chain joins TRBV11-3 to TRBJ2-3, with 8 bases that match TRBD2. The V and J ends lost 5 bases and 5 bases, in that order; junction bases with no gene match: 9. The germline gives CDR1 SGHNT, CDR2 YENEEA. This CDR3 contains 15 residues.

As for this clonotype: A junction boundary mismatches the germline segment, possibly from a read error. The V and J genes are TRBV9 and TRBJ2-7, with TRBD1 matching over 7 bases. This CDR3 is 17 amino acids long. CDR1 SGDLS and CDR2 YYNGEE come from the germline V gene. CDR3 coding DNA: TGTGCCGGCAGCGGTTCTTCAGGGGGTCCTTACTCCTACGAGCAGTACTTC. Translating gives CAGSGSSGGPYSYEQYF.

The V gene is TRBV12-3 or TRBV12-4, the J gene TRBJ1-1, with 8 nucleotides matching TRBD1. V was clipped by 3 bases and J by 6 bases; unmatched bases: 6. CDR3 length: 14 amino acids. The CDR3 bases are TGTGCCAGCAGTTTGGACAGGGTTAGCTCTGAAGCTTTCTTT. It encodes CASSLDRVSSEAFF.

This clonotype was seen more than once but under ten times. The rearrangement links TRBV7-2 to TRBJ2-7, with a weak D call TRBD1 (6 bases). Germline V gene data show CDR1 as SGHTA and CDR2 as FQGNSA. The CDR3 has 12 residues. Deletions cut 4 bases from V and 3 bases from J, with 7 bases between. This chain's CDR3 is CASSWTDYEQYF. CDR3 sequence (DNA): TGTGCCAGCAGCTGGACAGACTACGAGCAGTACTTC.

The rearrangement links TRBV12-3 or TRBV12-4 to TRBJ2-7; 11 bases agree with TRBD1. The J segment lost 7 bases and the V segment lost 2 bases, leaving 7 bases of the junction unmatched. The CDR3 runs 15 residues. CDR3 region: CASSLFGTGGLEQYF. Written as DNA, the CDR3 is TGTGCCAGCAGTTTATTCGGGACAGGGGGTCTAGAGCAGTACTTC.

As to this clonotype: Given a much more abundant clone one base away, this may be a read error. The chain employs TRBV28 and TRBJ1-5, with a tentative D call TRBD2 (6 bases). The DNA matches TRBJ2-3 better at its end, which makes the J call doubtful. CDR3 length equals 16 residues. The germline V gene has CDR1 MDHEN and CDR2 SYDVKM. As DNA, the CDR3 is TGTGCCAGCAGTTTTTCAGGTGGAGGGCTCAATCAGCCCCAGTATTTT. Translated, it gives CASSFSGGGLNQPQYF.

The chain combines TRBV7-2 with TRBJ2-5, with a weak D call TRBD2 (6 bases). V dropped 1 base and J dropped 3 bases, with 15 bases sitting between them. This CDR3 is 16 amino acids long. The germline gives CDR1 SGHTA, CDR2 FQGNSA. The DNA of the CDR3 is TGTGCCAGCAGCTTAGGGGACCCGGGACTTAAAGAGACCCAGTACTTC. This encodes CASSLGDPGLKETQYF. Together with reference TRBV7-2 and TRBJ2-5, the CDR3 gives the full variable domain: GAGVSQSPSNKVTEKGKDVELRCDPISGHTALYWYRQSLGQGLEFLIYFQGNSAPDKSGLPSDRFSAERTGGSVSTLTIQRTQQEDSAVYLCASSLGDPGLKETQYFGPGTRLLVL.

The sample holds a few counts of this clonotype. The chain combines TRBV12-3 or TRBV12-4 with TRBJ2-7, with no clear D. This CDR3 has 14 amino acids. V shed 5 bases and J shed 2 bases, with 13 bases lying between them. Here the CDR3 reads CASSPPRNPYEQYF. CDR3 DNA sequence: TGTGCCAGCAGTCCCCCGCGCAACCCCTACGAGCAGTACTTC.

This clonotype was counted only a few times. In DNA, the CDR3 is TGTGCCAGCAGCTTGTCACAGGGTTGGGGGACCACAGATACGCAGTATTTT. Translating gives CASSLSQGWGTTDTQYF. The chain carries TRBV5-6 and TRBJ2-3; D perhaps matches TRBD1 (6 bases). The CDR3 spans 17 residues. The V end lost 1 base, the J end lost 2 bases, and 17 bases lay between the germline ends. Germline CDR1 and CDR2: SGHDT and YYEEEE. Full variable domain (remainder filled in from reference TRBV5-6 and TRBJ2-3): DAGVTQSPTHLIKTRGQQVTLRCSPKSGHDTVSWYQQALGQGPQFIFQYYEEEERQRGNFPDRFSGHQFPNYSSELNVNALLLGDSALYLCASSLSQGWGTTDTQYFGPGTRLTVL.

There are a few counts of this clonotype. This chain joins TRBV29-1 and TRBJ2-7; D might be TRBD1 or TRBD2, each matching 5 bases. This CDR3 has 13 residues. Germline loops: CDR1 SQVTM, CDR2 ANQGSEA. V dropped 7 bases and J dropped 4 bases, with 17 bases sitting between them. The DNA for the CDR3 is TGCAGCGCCCAGGGACGGACGCCGTACGAGCAGTACTTC. It encodes CSAQGRTPYEQYF.

Ten or more counts support this clonotype. V and J are TRBV7-2 and TRBJ2-7, with D tentatively TRBD2 (5 bases). CDR1 SGHTA and CDR2 FQGNSA come from the germline V gene. The V and J ends lost 5 bases and 3 bases respectively, with 11 bases between them. This CDR3 region has 13 residues. The CDR3 DNA follows: TGTGCCAGCAGCGTGAGCGGAGGCTACGAGCAGTACTTC. Translated, it gives CASSVSGGYEQYF.